The 8 T cell receptor beta chains given below trace back to one sample, sequenced in a study of T cells in Graves' hyperthyroidism and ophthalmopathy. Amplified TCR beta CDR3 regions derived from RNA transcripts. During a first-round RT-PCR of the TCR CDR3, the HTBI primer set was used. A single record per CDR3 protein comes from TCRdb applying MiXCR to the multiplex PCR reads. This sample yields about 560,000 distinct CDR3 sequences, of which over 15% are seen a single time; around 19% belongs to the top ten. Sequencing was carried out using blood. These receptors came from a woman under 30 with Graves' hyperthyroidism.

Points on this clonotype: A much larger clone lies one base from this, so it may be a read error. This chain links TRBV7-2 with TRBJ1-1; D is unresolved. CDR3 length equals 15 residues. Germline lookup yields CDR1 SGHTA and CDR2 FQGNSA. The V and J ends lost 4 bases and 4 bases respectively, with 16 bases between them. In DNA, the CDR3 is TGTGCCAGCAGCTCCGGGCCTGGACTGAGCACTGAAGCTTTCTTT. It yields the protein CASSSGPGLSTEAFF.

This clonotype has a handful of counts. The J gene is TRBJ2-1, the V gene TRBV5-6; 15 bases are shared with TRBD2. Per the germline V gene, CDR1 is SGHDT and CDR2 is YYEEEE. The CDR3 is made up of 17 amino acids. Trimming took 1 base from V and 7 from J; bases not matched to a gene: 6. The CDR3 loop reads CASSLRFGLAGGNEQFF. CDR3 in DNA: TGTGCCAGCAGCTTGAGATTCGGACTAGCGGGAGGGAATGAGCAGTTCTTC.

Remarks on this clonotype: Its ends do not fully match the called genes, so a read error is possible. The CDR3 spells CASSPRQGRGRGGSYNEQFF. For the CDR3, the DNA is TGTGCTAGCAGCCCGCGACAGGGGAGGGGGCGGGGGGGGTCCTACAATGAGCAGTTCTTC. The J gene is TRBJ2-1, the V gene TRBV7-7, with D perhaps matching TRBD2 (9 bases). The CDR3 has 20 amino acids. Germline V gives CDR1 SSHAT, CDR2 FNYEAQ (reference sequence).

The table lists this clonotype with many counts. V is TRBV2 and J is TRBJ2-1; TRBD2 is a possible D gene (7 bases). This CDR3 is built from 14 residues. Looked up from germline, CDR1 is SNHLY and CDR2 is FYNNEI. V shed 0 bases and J shed 8 bases, with 11 bases lying between them. The DNA of the CDR3 is TGTGCCAGCAGTGAAGCAGGGGGGGGAGATGAGCAGTTCTTC. Protein sequence: CASSEAGGGDEQFF.

The table lists this clonotype with a count of one. The chain links TRBV10-3 to TRBJ2-2; 9 bases are a match to TRBD1. Germline assignment: CDR1 ENHRY and CDR2 SYGVKD. V dropped 5 bases and J dropped 3; count of bases not matched to a gene: 1. The length of the CDR3 is 14 residues. CDR3: CAISRQGDTGELFF. The CDR3, as DNA: TGTGCCATCAGTAGACAGGGGGACACCGGGGAGCTGTTTTTT.

Ten or more counts support this clonotype. V is TRBV29-1 and J is TRBJ2-3; D uncertain. CDR1 and CDR2 from the germline V gene are SQVTM and ANQGSEA. This CDR3 is built from 13 residues. The germline V and J ends were trimmed by 5 bases and 0 bases, with 9 bases remaining between them. CDR3 DNA sequence: TGCAGCGTTTACACCGCTAGCACAGATACGCAGTATTTT. Amino acid sequence: CSVYTASTDTQYF.

This clonotype was detected many times. The chain combines TRBV10-3 with TRBJ1-2, with 7 bases lining up with TRBD1. Germline CDR1 ENHRY, CDR2 SYGVKD. Trimming removed 6 bases from V and 5 bases from J; junction bases left unmatched: 12. CDR3 length equals 15 residues. CDR3 nucleotide sequence: TGTGCCATCAGAACACGAGGACAGGTGGGGTATGGCTACACCTTC. This gives the protein CAIRTRGQVGYGYTF.

This clonotype was seen a handful of times. This chain joins TRBV7-9 and TRBJ2-1; D uncertain. The germline V gene has CDR1 SEHNR and CDR2 FQNEAQ (reference sequence). V gave up 4 bases and J gave up 5 bases, with 12 bases separating them. This CDR3 is 14 amino acids long. CDR3 in DNA: TGTGCCAGCAGCTCCCGTGGGAACCACAATGAGCAGTTCTTC. Translating it yields CASSSRGNHNEQFF.